This TCR beta chain was sequenced in a study of read filtering for tumor transcriptome and immune sequencing. At the level of the study: After DNase treatment, RNA was made into whole-transcriptome libraries. Study-wide results and limits: About 81.9% of IR-seq clonotypes had one read, totaling around 4% of reads; RNA-seq: 74.6% and 44.6%. Even smaller IR-seq throughput identified most shared clonotypes.

The table lists this clonotype with many counts. Its target is not known. The library was built from about 400 ng RNA with molecular barcoded adaptors for alpha/delta and beta/gamma chains. TCRdb re-called the reads through MiXCR, storing one row per CDR3 protein. The sample includes roughly 60,000 distinct CDR3 sequences, around a fifth of them seen just once. The germline V and J ends were trimmed by 4 bases and 2 bases, with 12 bases remaining between them. Germline values: CDR1 SQVTM, CDR2 ANQGSEA. The CDR3 covers 13 residues. This clonotype originated in a donor at least 40 years old with multiple myeloma. The genes are TRBV29-1 and TRBJ2-7; D might be TRBD1 or TRBD2, each matching 7 bases. Sample: a population of CD138-negative cells sorted from bone marrow. The CDR3 spells CSVAGGDTYEQYF. CDR3 nucleotides: TGCAGCGTTGCAGGGGGGGACACCTACGAGCAGTACTTC.